This TCR beta chain is from a study of blood T cell repertoires in COVID-19. Methods used by the authors: Estimation of nucleated cell counts relied on the amplification of reference gene primers. Sequencing used immunoSEQ multiplex PCR; TCRdb keeps in-frame clones, though not all of them. Clone size and V and J calls were adopted from that table, with D and trimming inferred from the DNA. The sample lists around 69,000 clones; 89% were seen once. CDR1 SGHRS and CDR2 YFSETQ come from the germline V gene. CDR3 length: 14 amino acids. V lost 9 bases and J lost 2; bases outside the gene matches: 9. The specimen was peripheral blood. This chain uses TRBV5-1 with TRBJ2-5; 8 bases fit TRBD2. The sequence derives from a woman aged 50 to 60 with active COVID-19. In DNA form, the CDR3 reads TGCGCCACCTCGGGAGGGACATCTCAAGAGACCCAGTACTTC. Protein: CATSGGTSQETQYF.